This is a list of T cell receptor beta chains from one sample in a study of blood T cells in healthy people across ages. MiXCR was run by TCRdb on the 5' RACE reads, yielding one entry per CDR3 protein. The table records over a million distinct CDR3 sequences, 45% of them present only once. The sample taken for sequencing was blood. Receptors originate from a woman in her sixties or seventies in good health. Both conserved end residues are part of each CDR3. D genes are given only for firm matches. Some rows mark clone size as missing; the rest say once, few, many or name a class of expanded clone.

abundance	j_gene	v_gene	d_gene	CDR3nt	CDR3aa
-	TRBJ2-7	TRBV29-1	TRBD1	TGCAGCGCCCTGGACAGGGATCTCTACGAGCAGTACTTC	CSALDRDLYEQYF
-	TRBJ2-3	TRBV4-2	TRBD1	TGTGCCAGCAGCCAAGCCCACGACAGGGGGGATACGCAGTATTTT	CASSQAHDRGDTQYF
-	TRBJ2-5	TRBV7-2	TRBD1	TGTGCCAGCAGCACATCCCGACAGGGGAGAGAGACCCAGTACTTC	CASSTSRQGRETQYF
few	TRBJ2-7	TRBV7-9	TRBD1	TGTGCCAGCAGCCCACGGGACAGGGGAAACTCCTACGAGCAGTACTTC	CASSPRDRGNSYEQYF
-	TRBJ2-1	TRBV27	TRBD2	TGTGCCAGCAGTACCCGACTAGCGGGATTGACCTATGAGCAGTTCTTC	CASSTRLAGLTYEQFF
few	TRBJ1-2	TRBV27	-	TGTGCCAGCAGTTTATCCCGACGGGGGAGCTATGGCTACACCTTC	CASSLSRRGSYGYTF
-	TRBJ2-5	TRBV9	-	TGTGCCAGCAGCACCAGCGAGGGTGAGCAGTACTTC	CASSTSEGEQYF
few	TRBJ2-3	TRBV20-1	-	TGCAGTGCAGCGACAGCCAGCACAGATACGCAGTATTTT	CSAATASTDTQYF
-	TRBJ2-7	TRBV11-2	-	TGTGCCAGCAGCTTAGTTGCGGGGGCGCTCTACGAGCAGTACTTC	CASSLVAGALYEQYF
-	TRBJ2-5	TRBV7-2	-	TGTGCCAGCAGCAACAGGGCCGTGGAGACCCAGTACTTC	CASSNRAVETQYF
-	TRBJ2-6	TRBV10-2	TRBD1	TGCGCCAGCAGTGAGCGCGGCGGGACAGGTAGATCTGGGGCCAACGTCCTGACTTTC	CASSERGGTGRSGANVLTF
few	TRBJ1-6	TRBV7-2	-	TGTGCCAGCAGCTTAGGGACATCAGCCGGTTCACCCCTCCACTTT	CASSLGTSAGSPLHF
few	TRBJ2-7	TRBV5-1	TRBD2	TGCGCCAGCAGCTTGGCGGCGGGCGGGAGCTCCTCCTACGAGCAGTACTTC	CASSLAAGGSSSYEQYF
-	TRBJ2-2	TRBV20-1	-	TGCAGTGCTAGAAGCCCAGCACACACCGGGGAGCTGTTTTTT	CSARSPAHTGELFF
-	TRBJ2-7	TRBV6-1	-	TGTGCCAGCAGTGAAGGTCAGCAGGGAGTATGGTACGAGCAGTACTTC	CASSEGQQGVWYEQYF
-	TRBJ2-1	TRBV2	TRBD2	TGTGCCAGCAGGGGTGGGACTAGCGGTAACAATGAGCAGTTCTTC	CASRGGTSGNNEQFF
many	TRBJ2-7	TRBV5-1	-	TGCGCCAGCAGCCAACAGGGACGCGAGCAGTACTTC	CASSQQGREQYF
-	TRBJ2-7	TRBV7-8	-	TGTGCCAGCAGCCCTTCTCTCGGGAGCTCCTACGAGCAGTACTTC	CASSPSLGSSYEQYF
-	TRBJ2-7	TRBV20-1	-	TGCAGTGCTAGAGATCTACATTCTAGCGTCTACGAGCAGTACTTC	CSARDLHSSVYEQYF
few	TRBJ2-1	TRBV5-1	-	TGCGCCAGCACCCTCGATGGCGATCGAAACAATGAGCAGTTCTTC	CASTLDGDRNNEQFF
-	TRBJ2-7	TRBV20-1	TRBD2	TGCAGTGCTAGCGGGAGGGCCGAATTCCACGAGCAGTACTTC	CSASGRAEFHEQYF
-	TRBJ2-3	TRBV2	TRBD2	TGTGCCAGCATTAGCGGGAGCACAGATGCGCAGTATTTT	CASISGSTDAQYF
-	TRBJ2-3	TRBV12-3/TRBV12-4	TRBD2	TGTGCCAGCAGTTTGACTAGCGACGGGGATACGCAGTATTTT	CASSLTSDGDTQYF
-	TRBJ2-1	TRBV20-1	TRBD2	TGCAGTGCTAGAGATTCGGTTGCGGGAGATGTCAATGAGCAGTTCTTC	CSARDSVAGDVNEQFF
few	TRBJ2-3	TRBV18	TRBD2	TGTGCCAGCTCACCATACCGCACGACTAGCGGGACTAGCACAGATACGCAGTATTTT	CASSPYRTTSGTSTDTQYF
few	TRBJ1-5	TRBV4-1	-	TGCGCCAGCAGCCAAGATATTCAGGTTACCCAGCATTTT	CASSQDIQVTQHF
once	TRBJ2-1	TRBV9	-	TGTGCCAGCAGCGTAAAAGCTAGATCGACTCCGTCCTACAATGAGCAGTTCTTC	CASSVKARSTPSYNEQFF
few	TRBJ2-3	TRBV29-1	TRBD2	TGCAGCGTCAACGGACTAGCGGGAACCCGTCGGGATACGCAGTATTTT	CSVNGLAGTRRDTQYF
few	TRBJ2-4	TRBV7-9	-	TGTGCCAGCCGCGGGGTGTTGGCCAAAAACATTCAGTACTTC	CASRGVLAKNIQYF
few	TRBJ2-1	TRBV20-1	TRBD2	TGCAGTGCTAGAGCCCCGGGACTAGCGGGAGGAAATGAGCAGTTCTTC	CSARAPGLAGGNEQFF
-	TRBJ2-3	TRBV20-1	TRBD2	TGCAGTGCTCCAGCGGGGGAGGACCCGCAGTATTTT	CSAPAGEDPQYF
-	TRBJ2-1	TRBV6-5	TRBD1	TGTGCCAGCAGTTACGAGGGGGCAGGCAATGAGCAGTTCTTC	CASSYEGAGNEQFF
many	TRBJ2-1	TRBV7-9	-	TGTGCCAGCAGCTTGGACAGCTCCCTGAACATCTACAATGAGCAGTTCTTC	CASSLDSSLNIYNEQFF
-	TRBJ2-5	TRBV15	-	TGTGCCGCCAGCCGGGGGTCGGCCGAAGAGATCCAGTACTTC	CAASRGSAEEIQYF
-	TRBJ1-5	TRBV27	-	TGTGCCAGCAGTTTTTCCAGGTCGAATCAGCCCCAGCATTTT	CASSFSRSNQPQHF
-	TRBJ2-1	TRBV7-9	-	TGTGCCAGCAGCTTAGAGCCACACTACAATGAGCAGTTCTTC	CASSLEPHYNEQFF
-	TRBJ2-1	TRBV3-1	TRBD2	TGTGCCAGCAGCCACTGGGGAGGGGATGAGCAGTTCTTC	CASSHWGGDEQFF
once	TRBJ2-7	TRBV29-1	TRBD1	TGCAGCGTTGGCAGGGGGCGGAACGAGCAGTACTTC	CSVGRGRNEQYF
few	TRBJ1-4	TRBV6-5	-	TGTGCCAGCAGTTCCGCCGCAGGGGAGACTAATGAAAAACTGTTTTTT	CASSSAAGETNEKLFF
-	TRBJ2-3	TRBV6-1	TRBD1	TGTGCCAGCAGCACTGACAGGGGGCGCTTCCCAGATACGCAGTATTTT	CASSTDRGRFPDTQYF
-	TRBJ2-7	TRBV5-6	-	TGTGCCAGCAGCTTGAACCGCATCGAGCAGTACTTC	CASSLNRIEQYF
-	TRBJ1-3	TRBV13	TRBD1	TGTGCCAGCAGGGGACAGGATAACTCTGGAAACACCATATATTTT	CASRGQDNSGNTIYF
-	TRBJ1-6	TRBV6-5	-	TGTGCCAGCAGTTACGCCTTTACACCCTGGATATTTGGGAATTCACCCCCCCACTTT	CASSYAFTPWIFGNSPPHF
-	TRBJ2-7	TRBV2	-	TGTGCCAGCAGTGGGGCGGGATCCCACGAGCAGTACTTC	CASSGAGSHEQYF
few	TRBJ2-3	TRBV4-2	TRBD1	TGTGCCAGCAGCCAAGGCACCGGGACAGGCACAGATACGCAGTATTTT	CASSQGTGTGTDTQYF
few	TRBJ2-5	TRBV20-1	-	TGCAGTGCTCTGGGGGGTCTGGGGCACCAAGAGACCCAGTACTTC	CSALGGLGHQETQYF
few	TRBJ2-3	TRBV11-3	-	TGTGCCAGCAGCTTGGGGCACACTACAGATACGCAGTATTTT	CASSLGHTTDTQYF
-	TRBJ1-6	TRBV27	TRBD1	TGTGCCAGCAGTAAACCGGGACAGGGTTACAATTCACCCCTCCACTTT	CASSKPGQGYNSPLHF
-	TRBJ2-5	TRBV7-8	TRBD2	TGTGCCAGCAGCTTACGTGAGGCGGGAGGTCTCAATGTGCAGTACTTC	CASSLREAGGLNVQYF
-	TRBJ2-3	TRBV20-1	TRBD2	TGCAGTGCTAGCGGGGGGATCGGTACGCAGTATTTT	CSASGGIGTQYF
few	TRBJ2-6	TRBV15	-	TGTGCCACCAGCAGAGATTACCGGGCCTCTGGGGCCAACGTCCTGACTTTC	CATSRDYRASGANVLTF
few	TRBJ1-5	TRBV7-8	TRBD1	TGTGCCAGCAGCTTAAGAGGCAGGGGGAACGATCAGCCCCAGCATTTT	CASSLRGRGNDQPQHF
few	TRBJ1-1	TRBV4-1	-	TGCGCCAGCAGCCAAGTGAACCTGCCGAACACTGAAGCTTTCTTT	CASSQVNLPNTEAFF
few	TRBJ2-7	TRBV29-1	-	TGCAGCGTTGAGGGGGACGGGCCCTACGAGCAGTACTTC	CSVEGDGPYEQYF
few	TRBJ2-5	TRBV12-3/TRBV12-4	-	TGTGCCAGCAGCCGAACGAGAGGAGAGACCCAGTACTTC	CASSRTRGETQYF